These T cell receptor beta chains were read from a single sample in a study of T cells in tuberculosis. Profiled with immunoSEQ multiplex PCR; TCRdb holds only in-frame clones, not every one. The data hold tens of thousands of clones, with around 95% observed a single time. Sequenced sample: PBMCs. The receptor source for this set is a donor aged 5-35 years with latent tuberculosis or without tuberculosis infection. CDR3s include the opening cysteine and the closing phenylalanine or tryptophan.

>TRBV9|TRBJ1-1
CASSVGSVGGTNTEAFF
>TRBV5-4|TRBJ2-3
CASSTRTSGITDTQYF
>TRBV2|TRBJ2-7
CASSPSTSGQYEQYF
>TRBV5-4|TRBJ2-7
CASSAGQPSYEQYF
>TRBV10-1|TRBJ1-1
CASSEGTGADTEAFF
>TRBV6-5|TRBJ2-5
CASREYQDTDETQYF
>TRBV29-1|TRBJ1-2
CSVDITGNMAYTF
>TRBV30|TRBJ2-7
CAWTRVGQGLSYEQYF
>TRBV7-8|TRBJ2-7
CASSLAPDRGYEQYF
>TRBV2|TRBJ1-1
CASSEDRGRPEAFF
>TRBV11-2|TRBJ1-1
CASSKDRATEAFF
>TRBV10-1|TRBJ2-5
CASSESAGTGVQETQYF
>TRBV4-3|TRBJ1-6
CASSPREGDSPLHF
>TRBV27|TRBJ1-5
CASSSGLSNQPQHF
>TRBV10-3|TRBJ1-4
CAISESGQGGFNNEKLFF
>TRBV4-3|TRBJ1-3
CASSRDRLGTVGNTIYF
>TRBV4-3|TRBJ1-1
CASSQYRGGNTEAFF
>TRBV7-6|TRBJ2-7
CASSPSGGGFDEQYF
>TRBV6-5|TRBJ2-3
CASSYVAGATTDTQYF
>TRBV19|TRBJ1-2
CASSIDGQGIYGYTF
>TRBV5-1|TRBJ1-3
CASSPDRGGNTIYF
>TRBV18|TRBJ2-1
CASSPQRLGNEQFF
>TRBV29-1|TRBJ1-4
CSGGTGREKLFF